This T cell receptor (beta chain) was captured in a study of blood T cell repertoires in COVID-19. TCRdb's table, derived via immunoSEQ multiplex PCR, lists solely in-frame clones and lacks some. The sample has a few hundred thousand clones, approximately 85% seen once. CDR1 is SGHTA, CDR2 FQGNSA, per germline. V lost 7 bases to trimming and J lost 8 bases, with 24 bases between them. This CDR3 is built from 17 residues. This rearrangement joins TRBV7-2 to TRBJ1-6; weak D call: TRBD1 (5 bases). Sequencing used PBMCs or T cells enriched from blood (not recorded which). The sequence was collected from a woman aged 45 to 65 who had been exposed to COVID-19. In DNA, the CDR3 is TGTGCCAGCACCCACCCCTCCGGGGGTGCAATAGATTCACCCCTCCACTTT. Protein: CASTHPSGGAIDSPLHF.